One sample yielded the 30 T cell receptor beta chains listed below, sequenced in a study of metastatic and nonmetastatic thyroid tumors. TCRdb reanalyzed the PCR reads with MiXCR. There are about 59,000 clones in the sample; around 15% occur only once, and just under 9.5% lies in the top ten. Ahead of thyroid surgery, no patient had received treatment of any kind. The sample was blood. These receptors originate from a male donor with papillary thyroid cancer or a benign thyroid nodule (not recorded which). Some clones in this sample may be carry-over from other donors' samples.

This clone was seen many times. The DNA for the CDR3 is TGCGCCAGCAGGGATCGGGGCGGGGGGACAGATACGCAGTATTTT. Amino acids: CASRDRGGGTDTQYF. The gene calls are TRBV4-1 and TRBJ2-3; 8 bases line up with TRBD2. This CDR3 spans 15 amino acids. Germline CDR1 MGHRA, CDR2 YSYEKL. J was trimmed by 3 bases and V by 6 bases; bases with no gene match: 8.

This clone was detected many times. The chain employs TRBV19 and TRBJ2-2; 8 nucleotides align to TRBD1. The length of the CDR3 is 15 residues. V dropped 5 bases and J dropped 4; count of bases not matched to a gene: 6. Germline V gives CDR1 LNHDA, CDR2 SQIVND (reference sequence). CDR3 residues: CASSLDRVGTGELFF. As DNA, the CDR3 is TGTGCCAGTAGTTTGGACAGGGTTGGCACCGGGGAGCTGTTTTTT. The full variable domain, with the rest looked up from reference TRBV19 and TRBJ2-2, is DGGITQSPKYLFRKEGQNVTLSCEQNLNHDAMYWYRQDPGQGLRLIYYSQIVNDFQKGDIAEGYSVSREKKESFPLTVTSAQKNPTAFYLCASSLDRVGTGELFFGEGSRLTVL.

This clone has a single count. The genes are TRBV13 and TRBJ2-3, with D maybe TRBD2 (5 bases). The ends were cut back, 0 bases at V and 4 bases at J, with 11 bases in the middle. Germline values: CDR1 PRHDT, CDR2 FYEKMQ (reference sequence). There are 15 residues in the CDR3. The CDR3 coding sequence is TGTGCCAGCAGCTTAGGAAGCGGAAATCCAGATACGCAGTATTTT. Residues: CASSLGSGNPDTQYF.

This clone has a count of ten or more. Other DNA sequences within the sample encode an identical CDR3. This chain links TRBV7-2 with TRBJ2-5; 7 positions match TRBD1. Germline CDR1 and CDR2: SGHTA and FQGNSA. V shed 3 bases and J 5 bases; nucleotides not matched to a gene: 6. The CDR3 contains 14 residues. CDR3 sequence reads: CASSFQGGRETQYF. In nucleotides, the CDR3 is TGTGCCAGCAGCTTCCAAGGGGGCCGGGAGACCCAGTACTTC. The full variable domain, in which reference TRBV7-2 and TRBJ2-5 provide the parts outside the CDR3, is GAGVSQSPSNKVTEKGKDVELRCDPISGHTALYWYRQSLGQGLEFLIYFQGNSAPDKSGLPSDRFSAERTGGSVSTLTIQRTQQEDSAVYLCASSFQGGRETQYFGPGTRLLVL.

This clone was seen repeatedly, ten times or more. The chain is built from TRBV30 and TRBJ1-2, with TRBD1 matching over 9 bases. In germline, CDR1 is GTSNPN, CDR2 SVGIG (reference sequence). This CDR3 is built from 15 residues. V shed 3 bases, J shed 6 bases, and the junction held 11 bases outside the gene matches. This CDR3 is CAWSLGQGLFDGYTF. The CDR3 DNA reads TGTGCCTGGAGCCTAGGACAGGGGTTGTTCGATGGCTACACCTTC. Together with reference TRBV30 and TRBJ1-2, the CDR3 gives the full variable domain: SQTIHQWPATLVQPVGSPLSLECTVEGTSNPNLYWYRQAAGRGLQLLFYSVGIGQISSEVPQNLSASRPQDRQFILSSKKLLLSDSGFYLCAWSLGQGLFDGYTFGSGTRLTVV.

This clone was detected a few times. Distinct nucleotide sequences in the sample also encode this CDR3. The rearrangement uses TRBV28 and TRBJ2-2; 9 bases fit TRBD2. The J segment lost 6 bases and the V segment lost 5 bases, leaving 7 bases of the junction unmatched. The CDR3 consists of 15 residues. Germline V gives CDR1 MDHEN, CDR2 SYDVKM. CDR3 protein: CASSGAGGRAGELFF. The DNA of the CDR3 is TGTGCCAGCAGTGGGGCGGGGGGGCGCGCCGGGGAGCTGTTTTTT. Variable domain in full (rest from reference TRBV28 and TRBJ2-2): DVKVTQSSRYLVKRTGEKVFLECVQDMDHENMFWYRQDPGLGLRLIYFSYDVKMKEKGDIPEGYSVSREKKERFSLILESASTNQTSMYLCASSGAGGRAGELFFGEGSRLTVL.

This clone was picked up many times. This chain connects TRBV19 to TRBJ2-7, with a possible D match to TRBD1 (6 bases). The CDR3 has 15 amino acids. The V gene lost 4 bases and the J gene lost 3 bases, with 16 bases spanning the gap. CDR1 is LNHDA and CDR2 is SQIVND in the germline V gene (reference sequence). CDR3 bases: TGTGCCAGTAGTACGGGGCAGGGGCTGGTCTACGAGCAGTACTTC. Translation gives CASSTGQGLVYEQYF.

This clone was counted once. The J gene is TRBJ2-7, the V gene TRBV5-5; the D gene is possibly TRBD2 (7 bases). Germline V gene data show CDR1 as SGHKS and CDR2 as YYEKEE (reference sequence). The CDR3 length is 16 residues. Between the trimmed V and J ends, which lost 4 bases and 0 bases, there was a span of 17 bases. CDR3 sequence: CASSPWGRGSSYEQYF. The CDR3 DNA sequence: TGTGCCAGCAGCCCCTGGGGGCGGGGGAGCTCCTACGAGCAGTACTTC.

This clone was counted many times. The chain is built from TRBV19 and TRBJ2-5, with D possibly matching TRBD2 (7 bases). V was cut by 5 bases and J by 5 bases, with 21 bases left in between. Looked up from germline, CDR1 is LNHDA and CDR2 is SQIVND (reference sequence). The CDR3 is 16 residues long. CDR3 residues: CASSRRGGAHGETQYF. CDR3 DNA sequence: TGTGCCAGTAGTCGACGAGGGGGGGCCCACGGTGAGACCCAGTACTTC.

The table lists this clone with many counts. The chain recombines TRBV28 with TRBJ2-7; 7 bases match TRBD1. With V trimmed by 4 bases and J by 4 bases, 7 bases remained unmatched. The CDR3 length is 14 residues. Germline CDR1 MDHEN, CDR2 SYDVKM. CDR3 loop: CASSSPGQLYEQYV. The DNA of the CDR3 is TGTGCCAGCAGTTCACCGGGACAGCTATACGAGCAGTACGTC.

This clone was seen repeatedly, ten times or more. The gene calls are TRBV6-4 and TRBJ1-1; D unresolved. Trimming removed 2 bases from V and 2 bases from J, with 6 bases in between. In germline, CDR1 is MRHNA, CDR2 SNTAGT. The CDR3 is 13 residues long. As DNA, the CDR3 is TGTGCCAGCAGTGACCGGGCCAACACTGAAGCTTTCTTT. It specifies CASSDRANTEAFF.

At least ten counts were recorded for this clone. In nucleotides, the CDR3 is TGCGCCAGCAGGGATCACGGGGAGCTGTTTTTT. Its protein product is CASRDHGELFF. The rearrangement uses TRBV10-2 and TRBJ2-2; the D is unclear. Per germline, CDR1 WSHSY and CDR2 SAAADI. V was trimmed by 6 bases and J by 7 bases, leaving 6 bases between them. CDR3 length: 11 amino acids.

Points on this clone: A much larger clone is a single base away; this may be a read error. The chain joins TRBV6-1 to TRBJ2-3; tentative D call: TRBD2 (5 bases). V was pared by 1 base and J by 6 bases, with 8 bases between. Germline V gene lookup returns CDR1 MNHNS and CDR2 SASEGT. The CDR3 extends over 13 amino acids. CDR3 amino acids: CASSEVGSDTQYF. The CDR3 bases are TGTGCCAGCAGTGAAGTGGGGAGTGATACGCAGTATTTT.

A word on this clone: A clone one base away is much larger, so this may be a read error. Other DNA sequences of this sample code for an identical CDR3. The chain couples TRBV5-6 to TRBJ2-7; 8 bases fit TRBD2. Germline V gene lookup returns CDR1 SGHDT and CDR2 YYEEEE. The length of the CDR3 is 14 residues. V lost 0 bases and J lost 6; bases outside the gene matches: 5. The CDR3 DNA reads TGTGCCAGCAGCTTGGGGACTAGCTCTATCGAGCAGTACTTC. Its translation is CASSLGTSSIEQYF.

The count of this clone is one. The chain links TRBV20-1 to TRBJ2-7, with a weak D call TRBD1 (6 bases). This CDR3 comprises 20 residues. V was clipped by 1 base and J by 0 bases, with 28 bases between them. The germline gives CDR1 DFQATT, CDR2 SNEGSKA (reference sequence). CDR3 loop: CSARVGATGSPSAYSYEQYF. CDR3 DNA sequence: TGCAGTGCTAGAGTTGGGGCAACAGGGTCCCCCTCCGCGTACTCCTACGAGCAGTACTTC.

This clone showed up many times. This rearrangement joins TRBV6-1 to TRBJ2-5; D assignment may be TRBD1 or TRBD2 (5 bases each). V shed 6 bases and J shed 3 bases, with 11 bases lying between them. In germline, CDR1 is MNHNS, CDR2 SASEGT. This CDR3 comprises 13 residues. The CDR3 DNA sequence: TGTGCCAGCAGCCGAGGGGCAGAAGAGACCCAGTACTTC. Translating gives CASSRGAEETQYF.

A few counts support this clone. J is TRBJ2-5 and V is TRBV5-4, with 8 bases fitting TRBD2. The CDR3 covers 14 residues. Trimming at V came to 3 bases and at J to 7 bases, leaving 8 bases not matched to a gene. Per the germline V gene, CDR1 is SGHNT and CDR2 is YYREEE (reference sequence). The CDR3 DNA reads TGTGCCAGCAGCTCTCAAAGCGGGGGCGGGACCCAGTACTTC. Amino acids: CASSSQSGGGTQYF. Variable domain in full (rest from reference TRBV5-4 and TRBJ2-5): ETGVTQSPTHLIKTRGQQVTLRCSSQSGHNTVSWYQQALGQGPQFIFQYYREEENGRGNFPPRFSGLQFPNYSSELNVNALELDDSALYLCASSSQSGGGTQYFGPGTRLLVL.

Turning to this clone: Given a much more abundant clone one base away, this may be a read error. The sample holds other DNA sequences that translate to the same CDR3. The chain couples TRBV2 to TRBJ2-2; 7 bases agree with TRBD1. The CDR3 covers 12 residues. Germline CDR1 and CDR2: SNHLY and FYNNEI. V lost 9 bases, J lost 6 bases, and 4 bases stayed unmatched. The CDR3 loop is CASAGGAGELFF. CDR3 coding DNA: TGTGCCAGTGCAGGGGGAGCCGGGGAGCTGTTTTTT.

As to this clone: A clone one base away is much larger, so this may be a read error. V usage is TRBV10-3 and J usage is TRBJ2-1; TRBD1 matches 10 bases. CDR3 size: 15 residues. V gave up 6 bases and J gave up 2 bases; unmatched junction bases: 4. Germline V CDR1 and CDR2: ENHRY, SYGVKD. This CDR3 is CAISGQGVTYNEQFF. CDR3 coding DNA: TGTGCCATCAGCGGACAGGGGGTAACCTACAATGAGCAGTTCTTC.

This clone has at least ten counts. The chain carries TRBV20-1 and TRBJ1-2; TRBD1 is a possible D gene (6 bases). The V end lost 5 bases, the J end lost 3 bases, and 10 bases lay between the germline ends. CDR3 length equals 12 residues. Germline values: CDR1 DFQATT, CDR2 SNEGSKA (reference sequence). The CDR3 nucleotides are TGCAGTGCTCGGGCAGGGGACTATGGCTACACCTTC. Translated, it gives CSARAGDYGYTF.

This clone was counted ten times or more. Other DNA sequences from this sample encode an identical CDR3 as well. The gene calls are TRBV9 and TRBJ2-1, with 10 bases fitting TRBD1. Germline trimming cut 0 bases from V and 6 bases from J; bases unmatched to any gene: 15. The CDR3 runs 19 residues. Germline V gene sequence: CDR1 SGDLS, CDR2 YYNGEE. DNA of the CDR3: TGTGCCAGCAGCGTAGCTGGGACAGGGGACCCTATCCGGGGCAATGAGCAGTTCTTC. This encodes CASSVAGTGDPIRGNEQFF.

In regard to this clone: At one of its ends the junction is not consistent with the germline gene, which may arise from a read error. CDR3 bases: TGTGCCAGCAGGCTAGACACCCTAAACACCATGTATTTT. Translated, it gives CASRLDTLNTMYF. This rearrangement joins TRBV6-1 to TRBJ1-3; D gene uncertain. The CDR3 consists of 13 residues. Germline V CDR1 and CDR2: MNHNS, SASEGT.

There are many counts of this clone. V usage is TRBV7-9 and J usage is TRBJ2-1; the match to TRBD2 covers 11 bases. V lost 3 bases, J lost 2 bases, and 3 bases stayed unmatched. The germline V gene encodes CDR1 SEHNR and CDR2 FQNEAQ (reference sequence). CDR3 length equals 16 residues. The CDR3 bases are TGTGCCAGCAGCTTGACTAGCGGGGAAACCTACAATGAGCAGTTCTTC. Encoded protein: CASSLTSGETYNEQFF.

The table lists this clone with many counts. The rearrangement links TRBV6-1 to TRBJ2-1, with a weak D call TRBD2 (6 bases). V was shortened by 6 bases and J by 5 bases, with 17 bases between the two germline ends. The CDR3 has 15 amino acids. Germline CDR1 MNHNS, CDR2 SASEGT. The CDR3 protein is CASSWGTAGHNEQFF. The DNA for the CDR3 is TGTGCCAGCAGCTGGGGGACTGCCGGCCACAATGAGCAGTTCTTC.

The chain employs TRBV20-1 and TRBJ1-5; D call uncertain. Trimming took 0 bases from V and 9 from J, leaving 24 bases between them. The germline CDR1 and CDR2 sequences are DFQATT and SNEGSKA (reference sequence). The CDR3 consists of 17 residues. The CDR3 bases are TGCAGTGCTAGAGATCTGCAGGCTCAAGGTCGGGCATGGCCCCAGCATTTT. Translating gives CSARDLQAQGRAWPQHF.

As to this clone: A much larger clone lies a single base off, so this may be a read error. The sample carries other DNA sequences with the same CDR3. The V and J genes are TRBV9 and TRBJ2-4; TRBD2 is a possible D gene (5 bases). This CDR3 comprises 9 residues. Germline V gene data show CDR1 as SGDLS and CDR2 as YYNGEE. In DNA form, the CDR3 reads TGTGCCAGCAGCGCGGGGATCGGATTC. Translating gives CASSAGIGF.

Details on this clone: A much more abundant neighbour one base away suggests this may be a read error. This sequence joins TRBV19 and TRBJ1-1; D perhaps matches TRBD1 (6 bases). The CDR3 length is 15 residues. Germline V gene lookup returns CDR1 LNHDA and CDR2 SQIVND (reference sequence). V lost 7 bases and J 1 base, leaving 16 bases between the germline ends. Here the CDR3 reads CASTRTWGPNTEAFF. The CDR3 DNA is TGTGCCAGTACCCGAACCTGGGGGCCGAACACTGAAGCTTTCTTT.

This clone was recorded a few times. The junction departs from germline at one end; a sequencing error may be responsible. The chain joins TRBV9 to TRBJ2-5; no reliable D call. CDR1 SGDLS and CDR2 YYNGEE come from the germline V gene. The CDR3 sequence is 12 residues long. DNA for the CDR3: TGTTCCAGCAGCGTAGTGGTTGAGACCCAGTACTTC. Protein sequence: CSSSVVVETQYF.

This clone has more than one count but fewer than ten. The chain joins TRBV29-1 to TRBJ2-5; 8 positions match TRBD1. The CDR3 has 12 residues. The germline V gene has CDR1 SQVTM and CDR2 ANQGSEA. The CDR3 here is CIVRTGSETQYF. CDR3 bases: TGCATCGTCAGGACAGGGAGCGAGACCCAGTACTTC. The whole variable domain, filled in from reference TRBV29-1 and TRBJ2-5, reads SAVISQKPSRDICQRGTSLTIQCQVDSQVTMMFWYRQQPGQSLTLIATANQGSEATYESGFVIDKFPISRPNLTFSTLTVSNMSPEDSSIYLCIVRTGSETQYFGPGTRLLVL.

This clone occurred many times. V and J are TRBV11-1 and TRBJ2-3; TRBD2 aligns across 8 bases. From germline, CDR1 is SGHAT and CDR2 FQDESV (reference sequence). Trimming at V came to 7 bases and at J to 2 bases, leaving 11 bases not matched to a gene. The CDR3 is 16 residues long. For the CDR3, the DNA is TGTGCCAGCACTGTCGGCAGACTAGCGATCACAGATACGCAGTATTTT. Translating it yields CASTVGRLAITDTQYF.